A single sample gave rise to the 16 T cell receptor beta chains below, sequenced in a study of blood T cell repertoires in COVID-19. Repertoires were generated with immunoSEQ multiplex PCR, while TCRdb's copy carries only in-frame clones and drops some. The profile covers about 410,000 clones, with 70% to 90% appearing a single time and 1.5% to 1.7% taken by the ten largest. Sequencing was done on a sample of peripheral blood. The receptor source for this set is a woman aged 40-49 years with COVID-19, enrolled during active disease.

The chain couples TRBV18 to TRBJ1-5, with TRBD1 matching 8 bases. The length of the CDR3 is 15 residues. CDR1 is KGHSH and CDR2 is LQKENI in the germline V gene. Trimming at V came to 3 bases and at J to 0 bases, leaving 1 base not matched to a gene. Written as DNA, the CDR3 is TGTGCCAGCTCACCGGACAGGGTTAGCAATCAGCCCCAGCATTTT. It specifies CASSPDRVSNQPQHF.

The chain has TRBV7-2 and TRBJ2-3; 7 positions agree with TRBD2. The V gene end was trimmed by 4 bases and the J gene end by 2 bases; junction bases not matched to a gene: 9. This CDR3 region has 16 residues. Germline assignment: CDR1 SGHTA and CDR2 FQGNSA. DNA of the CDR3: TGTGCCAGCAGCTCGAGGATCGGGACTACCACAGATACGCAGTATTTT. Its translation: CASSSRIGTTTDTQYF.

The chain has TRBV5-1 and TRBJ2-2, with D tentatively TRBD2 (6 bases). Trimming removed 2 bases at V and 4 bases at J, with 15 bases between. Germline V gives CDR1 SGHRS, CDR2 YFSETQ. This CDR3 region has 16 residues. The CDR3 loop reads CASSFGGARGTGELFF. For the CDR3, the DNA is TGCGCCAGCAGCTTCGGAGGGGCGCGGGGCACCGGGGAGCTGTTTTTT.

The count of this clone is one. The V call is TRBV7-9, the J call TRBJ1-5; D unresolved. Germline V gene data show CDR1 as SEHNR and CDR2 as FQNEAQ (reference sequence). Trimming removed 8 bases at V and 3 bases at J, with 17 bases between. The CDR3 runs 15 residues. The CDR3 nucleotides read TGTGCCAGCGCCCCTGGGAGTTCCATCAATCAGCCCCAGCATTTT. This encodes CASAPGSSINQPQHF.

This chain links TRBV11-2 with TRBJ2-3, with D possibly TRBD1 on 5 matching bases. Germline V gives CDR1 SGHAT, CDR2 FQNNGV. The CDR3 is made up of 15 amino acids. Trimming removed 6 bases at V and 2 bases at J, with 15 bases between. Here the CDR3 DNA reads TGTGCCAGCAGATATAGAGACAGATACACAGATACGCAGTATTTT. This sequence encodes CASRYRDRYTDTQYF.

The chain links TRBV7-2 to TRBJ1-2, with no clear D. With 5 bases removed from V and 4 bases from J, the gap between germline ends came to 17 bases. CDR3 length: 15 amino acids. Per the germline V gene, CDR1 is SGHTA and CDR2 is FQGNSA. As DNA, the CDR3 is TGTGCCAGCAGCCCCGTCTACCACGATTTCTATGGCTACACCTTC. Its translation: CASSPVYHDFYGYTF.

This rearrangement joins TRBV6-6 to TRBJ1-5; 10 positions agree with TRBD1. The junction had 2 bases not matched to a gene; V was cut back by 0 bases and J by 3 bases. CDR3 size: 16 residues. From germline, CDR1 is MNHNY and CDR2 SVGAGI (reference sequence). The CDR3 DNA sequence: TGTGCCAGCAGTTACTCCGGGACAGGGGTCAATCAGCCCCAGCATTTT. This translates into CASSYSGTGVNQPQHF.

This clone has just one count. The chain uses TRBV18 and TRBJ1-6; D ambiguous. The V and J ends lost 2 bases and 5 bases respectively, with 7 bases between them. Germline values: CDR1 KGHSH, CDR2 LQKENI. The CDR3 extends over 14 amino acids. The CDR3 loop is CASSPKLDNSPLHF. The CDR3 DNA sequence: TGTGCCAGCTCACCAAAGCTCGATAATTCACCCCTCCACTTT.

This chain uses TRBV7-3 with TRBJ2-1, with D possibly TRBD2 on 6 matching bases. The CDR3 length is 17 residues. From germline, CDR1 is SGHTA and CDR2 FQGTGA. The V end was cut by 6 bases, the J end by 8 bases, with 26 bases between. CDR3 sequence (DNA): TGTGCCAGCAGTTTCAGGATCCGGGACTCACAAGACGATGAGCAGTTCTTC. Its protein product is CASSFRIRDSQDDEQFF.

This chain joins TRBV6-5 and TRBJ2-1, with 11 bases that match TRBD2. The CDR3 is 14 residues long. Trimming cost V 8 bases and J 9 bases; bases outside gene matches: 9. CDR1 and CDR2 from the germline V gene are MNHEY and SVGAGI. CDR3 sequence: CASGLAGGKVEQFF. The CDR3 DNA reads TGTGCCAGCGGATTAGCGGGGGGGAAGGTTGAGCAGTTCTTC.

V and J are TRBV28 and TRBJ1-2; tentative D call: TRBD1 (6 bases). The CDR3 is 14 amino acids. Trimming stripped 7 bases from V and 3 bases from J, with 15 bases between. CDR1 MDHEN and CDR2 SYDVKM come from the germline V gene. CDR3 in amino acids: CASTLGGAYYGYTF. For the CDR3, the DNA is TGTGCCAGCACCCTCGGGGGGGCTTACTATGGCTACACCTTC.

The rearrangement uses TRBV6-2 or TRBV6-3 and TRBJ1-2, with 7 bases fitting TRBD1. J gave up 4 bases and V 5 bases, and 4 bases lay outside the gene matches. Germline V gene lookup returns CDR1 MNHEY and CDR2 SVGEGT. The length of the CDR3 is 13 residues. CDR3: CASSRQGTYGYTF. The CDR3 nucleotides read TGTGCCAGCAGTCGACAGGGCACCTATGGCTACACCTTC.

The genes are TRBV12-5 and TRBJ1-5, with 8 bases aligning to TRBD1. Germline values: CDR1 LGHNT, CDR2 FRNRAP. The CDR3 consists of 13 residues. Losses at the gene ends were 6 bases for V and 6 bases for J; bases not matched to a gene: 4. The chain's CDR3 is CASGPDRGQPQHF. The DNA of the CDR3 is TGTGCTAGTGGCCCTGACAGGGGTCAGCCCCAGCATTTT. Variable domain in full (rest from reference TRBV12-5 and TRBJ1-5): DARVTQTPRHKVTEMGQEVTMRCQPILGHNTVFWYRQTMMQGLELLAYFRNRAPLDDSGMPKDRFSAEMPDATLATLKIQPSEPRDSAVYFCASGPDRGQPQHFGDGTRLSIL.

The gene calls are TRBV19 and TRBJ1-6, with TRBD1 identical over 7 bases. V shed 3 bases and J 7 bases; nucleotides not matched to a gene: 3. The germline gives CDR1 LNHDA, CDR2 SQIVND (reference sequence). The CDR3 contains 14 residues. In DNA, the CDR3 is TGTGCCAGTAGTATCGGACAGGAGAATTCACCCCTCCACTTT. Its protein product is CASSIGQENSPLHF. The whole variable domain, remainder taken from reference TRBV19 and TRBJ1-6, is DGGITQSPKYLFRKEGQNVTLSCEQNLNHDAMYWYRQDPGQGLRLIYYSQIVNDFQKGDIAEGYSVSREKKESFPLTVTSAQKNPTAFYLCASSIGQENSPLHFGNGTRLTVT.

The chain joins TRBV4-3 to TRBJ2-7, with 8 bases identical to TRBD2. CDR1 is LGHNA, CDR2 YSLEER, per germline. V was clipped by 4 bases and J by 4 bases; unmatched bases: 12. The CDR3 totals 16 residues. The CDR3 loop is CASSPLVRTSRYEQYF. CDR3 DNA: TGCGCCAGCAGCCCCCTGGTTCGGACTAGCCGTTACGAGCAGTACTTC.

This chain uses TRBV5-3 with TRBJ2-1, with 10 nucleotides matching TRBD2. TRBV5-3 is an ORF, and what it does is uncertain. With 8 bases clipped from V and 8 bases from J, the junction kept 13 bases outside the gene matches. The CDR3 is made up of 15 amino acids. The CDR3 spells CASILAGGFIDEQFF. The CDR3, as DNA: TGTGCCAGCATATTAGCGGGAGGTTTTATAGATGAGCAGTTCTTC.